Listed here are 20 T cell receptor beta chains from one sample, sequenced in a study of CD4 and CD8 cells across lung adenocarcinoma regions. From the PCR reads, TCRdb called clonotypes with MiXCR, one entry per CDR3 protein. The table lists 7,500 or so distinct CDR3 sequences, approximately 50% of them singletons. The specimen sequenced was CD8+ T cells from the center of a lung tumor. The receptors derive from a male donor with lung adenocarcinoma. The CD4 and CD8 labels of this study may be unreliable.

V and J are TRBV7-2 and TRBJ2-1; 7 bases line up with TRBD1. CDR3 size: 15 residues. V shed 5 bases, J shed 0 bases, and the junction held 4 bases outside the gene matches. CDR1 is SGHTA, CDR2 FQGNSA, per germline. The CDR3 region is CASSGGQSSYNEQFF. The CDR3 DNA is TGTGCCAGCAGCGGGGGACAGAGCTCCTACAATGAGCAGTTCTTC.

This clonotype came up many times. The chain is built from TRBV6-5 and TRBJ2-7; TRBD1 matches at 12 bases. The CDR3 extends over 15 amino acids. Germline CDR1 and CDR2: MNHEY and SVGAGI. V lost 4 bases to trimming and J lost 6 bases; unmatched junction nucleotides: 7. DNA for the CDR3: TGTGCCAGCAGTTTGGGGACAGGGGGCGCGTTCGAGCAGTACTTC. Translated: CASSLGTGGAFEQYF.

The gene calls are TRBV10-3 and TRBJ2-2, with TRBD2 matching 8 bases. The length of the CDR3 is 13 residues. Germline loops: CDR1 ENHRY, CDR2 SYGVKD. Trimming removed 11 bases from V and 1 base from J; junction bases left unmatched: 3. CDR3 protein: CAVLAVNTGELFF. CDR3 bases: TGTGCCGTACTAGCGGTGAACACCGGGGAGCTGTTTTTT.

The chain uses TRBV12-3 or TRBV12-4 and TRBJ2-1, with 15 nucleotides matching TRBD2. Matching the DNA end better, TRBJ2-7 makes the J call doubtful. This CDR3 comprises 20 residues. This CDR3 reads CASSLRGLAGGGSPYNEQYF. For the CDR3, the DNA is TGTGCCAGCAGTTTGCGGGGACTAGCGGGAGGTGGGAGTCCCTACAATGAGCAGTACTTC.

The rearrangement links TRBV6-1 to TRBJ2-3; D is uncertain. Germline V gene data show CDR1 as MNHNS and CDR2 as SASEGT. Deletions cut 1 base from V and 6 bases from J, with 11 bases between. CDR3 length: 14 amino acids. CDR3 region: CASSEEIRSDTQYF. CDR3 in DNA: TGTGCCAGCAGTGAAGAGATTCGCTCGGATACGCAGTATTTT.

This clonotype appeared a few times. The chain is built from TRBV6-5 and TRBJ2-5; maybe TRBD2 (5 bases). CDR3 length: 13 residues. Looked up from germline, CDR1 is MNHEY and CDR2 is SVGAGI. V was shortened by 0 bases and J by 4 bases, with 6 bases between the two germline ends. CDR3 DNA: TGTGCCAGCAGTTACTCAGGAGGAGAGACCCAGTACTTC. Its protein product is CASSYSGGETQYF.

This clonotype came up many times. The CDR3 region has the DNA TGTGCCAGCCGATGGAGAGGGGGGACAGATACGCAGTATTTT. It encodes CASRWRGGTDTQYF. The chain couples TRBV6-1 to TRBJ2-3; possibly TRBD1 or TRBD2 for D (6 bases each). V lost 8 bases and J lost 3, with 15 bases in between. CDR1 and CDR2 from the germline V gene are MNHNS and SASEGT. CDR3 length: 14 residues.

The chain has TRBV6-1 and TRBJ1-1, with a tentative D call TRBD1 (6 bases). The ends were cut back, 4 bases at V and 7 bases at J, with 13 bases in the middle. The V gene's germline CDR1 is MNHNS and CDR2 SASEGT. This CDR3 comprises 13 residues. The CDR3 nucleotides read TGTGCCAGCAGTGTCCAGGGGACGGGTGAAGCTTTCTTT. Residues: CASSVQGTGEAFF.

This clonotype was counted once. The junction differs from germline at one of its ends, possibly a read error. The chain links TRBV10-1 to TRBJ1-2; 8 bases map to TRBD1. The CDR3 covers 14 residues. Germline V CDR1 and CDR2: WNHNN, SYGVQD (reference sequence). CDR3 sequence reads: CASSESITGGVPSF. The CDR3 DNA is TGCGCCAGCAGTGAGTCGATTACAGGGGGAGTCCCCTCCTTC.

This clonotype has a count of ten or more. The chain has TRBV12-3 or TRBV12-4 and TRBJ2-5; no firm D call. CDR3 length: 13 amino acids. The V gene lost 3 bases and the J gene lost 6 bases, with 11 bases spanning the gap. The chain's CDR3 is CASSFMGVQTQYF. The CDR3 nucleotides are TGTGCCAGCAGTTTTATGGGTGTTCAGACCCAGTACTTC.

This clonotype was found many times. The rearrangement links TRBV7-9 to TRBJ2-3, with unresolved D. The ends were cut back, 1 base at V and 0 bases at J, with 5 bases in the middle. Germline-derived CDR1 and CDR2 are SEHNR and FQNEAQ (reference sequence). This CDR3 has 14 residues. The CDR3 coding sequence is TGTGCCAGCAGCTTAGACCTCAGCACAGATACGCAGTATTTT. Translating it yields CASSLDLSTDTQYF.

V usage is TRBV6-1 and J usage is TRBJ2-3, with 8 bases aligning to TRBD2. This CDR3 has 17 amino acids. CDR1 and CDR2 from the germline V gene are MNHNS and SASEGT. V lost 7 bases, J lost 1 base, and 13 bases stayed unmatched. The CDR3 sequence: CASTLGPGGAGTDTQYF. CDR3 coding DNA: TGTGCCAGCACTCTTGGCCCCGGGGGGGCCGGCACAGATACGCAGTATTTT.

A word on this clonotype: A read error may produce the germline difference seen at one junction end. The rearrangement joins TRBV7-7 to TRBJ2-5; possibly TRBD2 for D (7 bases). Looked up from germline, CDR1 is SSHAT and CDR2 is FNYEAQ (reference sequence). This CDR3 region has 15 residues. The CDR3 is CASSLGGGPQETQYF. In nucleotides, the CDR3 is TGTGCTAGCAGCTTAGGCGGGGGCCCCCAAGAGACCCAGTACTTC.

The V call is TRBV12-3 or TRBV12-4, the J call TRBJ2-6; D is unclear. Trimming removed 1 base at V and 3 bases at J, with 1 base between. This CDR3 has 13 amino acids. This CDR3 is CASSLGGANVLTF. Here the CDR3 DNA reads TGTGCCAGCAGTTTAGGTGGGGCCAACGTCCTGACTTTC.

This rearrangement joins TRBV6-5 to TRBJ2-1; TRBD2 aligns across 7 bases. Germline loops: CDR1 MNHEY, CDR2 SVGAGI. The CDR3 has 15 residues. V trimming: 2 bases; J trimming: 6 bases; junction bases outside the gene matches: 7. CDR3 bases: TGTGCCAGCAGTTACGAGCTAGCGGTATCCAATGAGCAGTTCTTC. Translating it yields CASSYELAVSNEQFF.

This clonotype was seen repeatedly, ten times or more. The genes are TRBV12-3 or TRBV12-4 and TRBJ2-1, with 10 bases lining up with TRBD2. This CDR3 is built from 16 residues. The V segment lost 1 base and the J segment 8 bases; nucleotides outside the gene matches: 8. The CDR3 spells CASSLGGSGRWDEQFF. DNA for the CDR3: TGTGCCAGCAGTTTAGGTGGTAGCGGGAGGTGGGATGAGCAGTTCTTC.

This clonotype appeared many times. The chain recombines TRBV7-2 with TRBJ2-1; D remains unclear. The V end lost 5 bases, the J end lost 6 bases, and 8 bases lay between the germline ends. CDR3 length: 12 amino acids. From germline, CDR1 is SGHTA and CDR2 FQGNSA. This CDR3 is CASSPWGNEQFF. In nucleotides, the CDR3 is TGTGCCAGCAGCCCTTGGGGCAATGAGCAGTTCTTC.

This clonotype was recorded many times. The V gene is TRBV11-2, the J gene TRBJ1-1, with D possibly being TRBD1 (5 bases). V lost 4 bases and J 4 bases, leaving 16 bases between the germline ends. The CDR3 is 15 residues long. CDR1 and CDR2 (germline): SGHAT, FQNNGV. The CDR3 nucleotides read TGTGCCAGCAGCTGGGACCTCCGCTGGGGCACTGAAGCTTTCTTT. Translated: CASSWDLRWGTEAFF.

The V and J genes are TRBV6-1 and TRBJ1-5; D not resolved. Near its end, the DNA agrees better with TRBJ1-6, so the J call may be wrong. Germline V lookup: CDR1 MNHNS, CDR2 SASEGT. This CDR3 is 16 amino acids long. The CDR3 DNA is TGTGCCAGCAGTGAGAAAAGGCAGGACTTAAATCAGCCCCTCCACTTT. Its translation: CASSEKRQDLNQPLHF.

This clonotype showed up just once. V gene TRBV6-1 combines with J gene TRBJ2-7, with 7 positions matching TRBD2. The junction had 3 bases not matched to a gene; V was cut back by 1 base and J by 3 bases. CDR1 is MNHNS, CDR2 SASEGT, per germline. The CDR3 totals 14 residues. As DNA, the CDR3 is TGTGCCAGCAGTGAAGTGGCGGGAGACTACGAGCAGTACTTC. Translated, it gives CASSEVAGDYEQYF.